Shown below are 10 T cell receptor beta chains from a single sample sequenced in a study of shared clonotypes between healthy human individuals. Using immunoSEQ multiplex PCR, the repertoire was profiled, and TCRdb retains in-frame clones only, with some absent. Among about 2.4 million clones, just over 90% were seen once, and the ten largest hold roughly 0.14%. Input material: naive CD4+ T cells sorted from blood. Documented subset: CD45RA+ positively selected. These receptors were collected from a man aged 18-30 years in good health.

This rearrangement joins TRBV10-3 to TRBJ1-5; maybe TRBD1 (5 bases). Trimming cost V 0 bases and J 0 bases, with 12 bases left between them. Germline V gene data show CDR1 as ENHRY and CDR2 as SYGVKD. CDR3 length: 17 amino acids. The CDR3 region has the DNA TGTGCCATCAGTGAGTCGGGGGACGATCTTAGCAATCAGCCCCAGCATTTT. This codes for CAISESGDDLSNQPQHF.

This clone was recorded only once. The chain uses TRBV27 and TRBJ2-2; the match to TRBD1 covers 12 bases. In germline, CDR1 is MNHEY, CDR2 SMNVEV (reference sequence). The CDR3 contains 18 residues. After removal of 4 bases from V and 4 bases from J, the junction contained 10 bases not matched to a gene. Here the CDR3 DNA reads TGTGCCAGCAGTTCGACCTCCGGGACAGGGGGCCCCACCGGGGAGCTGTTTTTT. Encoded protein: CASSSTSGTGGPTGELFF.

The J gene is TRBJ1-1, the V gene TRBV11-2, with D uncertain. Germline values: CDR1 SGHAT, CDR2 FQNNGV. V dropped 5 bases and J dropped 4 bases, with 8 bases sitting between them. The CDR3 covers 12 residues. CDR3 nucleotides: TGTGCCAGCAGCCGCCCCTTCACTGAAGCTTTCTTT. Translating gives CASSRPFTEAFF.

The chain has TRBV5-1 and TRBJ1-2, with 11 positions matching TRBD1. V shed 0 bases and J 4 bases; nucleotides not matched to a gene: 5. The CDR3 has 16 amino acids. Per germline, CDR1 SGHRS and CDR2 YFSETQ. The CDR3 sequence is CASSLDGQGAIYGYTF. The DNA of the CDR3 is TGCGCCAGCAGCTTGGACGGACAGGGGGCTATCTATGGCTACACCTTC.

This chain joins TRBV4-1 and TRBJ2-7, with no clear D. The CDR3 is 14 amino acids. Between the trimmed V and J ends, which lost 0 bases and 3 bases, there was a span of 9 bases. CDR1 is MGHRA and CDR2 is YSYEKL in the germline V gene. Here the CDR3 reads CASSQEVGSYEQYF. For the CDR3, the DNA is TGCGCCAGCAGCCAAGAAGTGGGAAGCTACGAGCAGTACTTC.

This chain connects TRBV6-1 to TRBJ1-2, with TRBD1 identical over 7 bases. Germline CDR1 MNHNS, CDR2 SASEGT. CDR3 length equals 14 residues. V lost 6 bases and J lost 4; bases outside the gene matches: 8. In nucleotides, the CDR3 is TGTGCCAGCAGGCCTACAGGGGTCCCCTATGGCTACACCTTC. The encoded protein is CASRPTGVPYGYTF.

This clone was detected only a few times. This sample includes further DNA sequences coding for the same CDR3. The J gene is TRBJ1-2, the V gene TRBV6-1; D is unclear. This CDR3 is 12 amino acids long. The V end was cut by 0 bases, the J end by 5 bases, with 4 bases between. From germline, CDR1 is MNHNS and CDR2 SASEGT. CDR3 nucleotides: TGTGCCAGCAGTGAAGCGGGATATGGCTACACCTTC. Amino acid sequence: CASSEAGYGYTF.

As for this clone: Other DNA sequences in the sample encode the same CDR3. The chain recombines TRBV6-1 with TRBJ1-4; no definite D call. Germline V gives CDR1 MNHNS, CDR2 SASEGT. The ends were cut back, 3 bases at V and 8 bases at J, with 7 bases in the middle. The CDR3 covers 12 residues. CDR3 residues: CASSEAGEKLFF. The CDR3, as DNA: TGTGCCAGCAGTGAGGCCGGAGAAAAACTGTTTTTT.

The V call is TRBV5-1, the J call TRBJ1-2, with a possible D match to TRBD1 (5 bases). The germline V gene encodes CDR1 SGHRS and CDR2 YFSETQ. Trimming shortened V by 3 bases and J by 4 bases, and 10 bases separated the two germline ends. The CDR3 contains 13 residues. The CDR3 region has the DNA TGCGCCAGCAGCTCGGGGGATAGCTATGGCTACACCTTC. Translating gives CASSSGDSYGYTF.

This CDR3 is CASSLGHEVGQPQHF. CDR3 in DNA: TGCGCCAGCAGCTTGGGACACGAGGTTGGTCAGCCCCAGCATTTT. The gene calls are TRBV5-1 and TRBJ1-5; D gene ambiguous. The CDR3 extends over 15 amino acids. V was shortened by 0 bases and J by 6 bases, with 13 bases between the two germline ends. CDR1 is SGHRS and CDR2 is YFSETQ in the germline V gene.